This TCR beta chain was profiled in a study of cytomegalovirus exposure and HLA in healthy donors. The CDR3 loop spans 14 amino acids. In germline, CDR1 is SGHRS, CDR2 YFSETQ. V lost 5 bases and J lost 4; bases outside the gene matches: 4. Primers for the PCR totalled 60 Vbeta and 13 Jbeta. This table comes from immunoSEQ multiplex PCR, and its TCRdb copy is limited to in-frame clones, with some not included. The sample consists of some 170,000 clones, around 70% of them appearing once. This receptor was identified in a male donor in good health and CMV-seronegative. The chain combines TRBV5-1 with TRBJ2-3; 10 bases map to TRBD1. Source material: PBMCs. The CDR3 DNA follows: TGCGCCAGCAGTCGACAGGGGGCCCCAGATACGCAGTATTTT. Encoded protein: CASSRQGAPDTQYF. Variable domain in full (rest from reference TRBV5-1 and TRBJ2-3): KAGVTQTPRYLIKTRGQQVTLSCSPISGHRSVSWYQQTPGQGLQFLFEYFSETQRNKGNFPGRFSGRQFSNSRSEMNVSTLELGDSALYLCASSRQGAPDTQYFGPGTRLTVL.